Listed below are T cell receptor beta chains from one sample, sequenced in a study of CD8+CD57+ T cells in acquired aplastic anemia. TCRdb fed the reads into MiXCR, producing one record per CDR3 protein. The table records about 41,000 distinct CDR3 sequences, over 55% of them present only once. Material: sorted CD4+, CD8+, or CD8+CD57+ T cells (not recorded which) from PBMCs. These receptors all come from a human donor with aplastic anemia. Each CDR3 is given with its conserved first and last residue. The D gene is left open where the match is weak. Not every row has a clone size; where given, it reads once, few, many or a size class.

clone size,V gene,D gene,J gene,CDR3 DNA,CDR3 protein
-,TRBV24-1,-,TRBJ2-5,TGTGCCACCAGTGGAAGTCAAGAGACCCAGTACTTC,CATSGSQETQYF
-,TRBV19,-,TRBJ2-3,TGTGCCAGTAGTTTACTAGCTGGTGATACGCAGTATTTT,CASSLLAGDTQYF
-,TRBV25-1,-,TRBJ1-2,TGTGCCAGCCTCGGGGCAGCAGGGGTAGGGGGCTACACCTTC,CASLGAAGVGGYTF
many,TRBV7-9,-,TRBJ2-3,TGTGCCAGCAGCTTAGTGCTGACCCCAGATACGCAGTATTTT,CASSLVLTPDTQYF
-,TRBV7-8,-,TRBJ2-7,TGTGCCAGCTCGGATGTCTACGAGCAGTACTTC,CASSDVYEQYF
-,TRBV15,-,TRBJ1-5,TGTGCCACCAGCAGACTACTCAGGGGCAATCAGCCCCAGCATTTT,CATSRLLRGNQPQHF
many,TRBV4-1,-,TRBJ1-6,TGCGCCAGCAGCATACGAACAAGGCAATTGTCCTATAATTCACCCCTCCACTTT,CASSIRTRQLSYNSPLHF
-,TRBV20-1,-,TRBJ2-1,TGCAGTGCTAGCCAGGAGGGTTCCCATGAGCAGTTCTTC,CSASQEGSHEQFF
-,TRBV10-1,-,TRBJ1-2,TGCGCCAGCAGTGAGTCGAAGGGGATCTATGGCTACACCTTC,CASSESKGIYGYTF
-,TRBV29-1,-,TRBJ1-2,TGCAGCGTTGAAGATCCGGGGTTAGGCACCTTC,CSVEDPGLGTF
-,TRBV2,-,TRBJ2-3,TGTGCCAGCAGTGCCCCAGGGAGCACAGATACGCAGTATTTT,CASSAPGSTDTQYF
once,TRBV7-6,TRBD1,TRBJ2-5,TGTGCCAGCAGCTTCGGGACAGGGGAGACCCAGTACTTC,CASSFGTGETQYF
-,TRBV4-1,-,TRBJ1-5,TGCGCCAGCAGCCCAGGCCCGAGCAATCGGCCCCAGCATTTT,CASSPGPSNRPQHF
few,TRBV5-5,TRBD1,TRBJ1-6,TGTGCCAGCAGCTTGAGACAGGGAAGGGATAATTCACCCTTCCACTTT,CASSLRQGRDNSPFHF
-,TRBV10-3,TRBD1,TRBJ1-6,TGTGCCATCAGCGGGACAGGGGACCTTCGACCCCTCCACTTT,CAISGTGDLRPLHF
-,TRBV7-9,-,TRBJ2-5,TGTGCCAGCAGGCTAGCCGGGGACACTGAGACCCAGTACTTC,CASRLAGDTETQYF
-,TRBV10-1,-,TRBJ2-7,TGTGCCAGCAGCCGGGAGCTAGCTTACGAGCAGTACTTC,CASSRELAYEQYF
many,TRBV12-3/TRBV12-4,TRBD2,TRBJ2-2,TGTGCCAGCAGCCCCCGGGAGGACACCGGGGAGCTGTTTTTT,CASSPREDTGELFF
-,TRBV5-1,TRBD1,TRBJ1-6,TGCGCCAGCAGCTTGGGCCAGGGGGATTCACCCCTCCACTTT,CASSLGQGDSPLHF
-,TRBV7-9,TRBD1,TRBJ2-3,TGTGCCAGCAGCCCGGGGCTAGGGGGCGGTACAGATACGCAGTATTTT,CASSPGLGGGTDTQYF
medium-sized,TRBV29-1,TRBD1,TRBJ2-6,TGCAGCGTTGGACAGGGGGACGGGGCCAACGTCCTGACTTTC,CSVGQGDGANVLTF
-,TRBV29-1,-,TRBJ1-1,TGCAGCGTCAGGGGTCTAGGCACTGAAGCTTTCTTT,CSVRGLGTEAFF
-,TRBV2,-,TRBJ1-2,TGTGCCAGCAGCCCACCTGGGGGGGAGGGACAACAAAAGACGGGCTACACCTTC,CASSPPGGEGQQKTGYTF
-,TRBV12-3/TRBV12-4,TRBD2,TRBJ2-7,TGTGCCAGCAGCGCGCCCGGGGGGGACTACGAGCAGTACTTC,CASSAPGGDYEQYF
many,TRBV5-6,-,TRBJ2-4,TGTGCCAGCAGCTTTCTAGCCAAAAACATTCAGTACTTC,CASSFLAKNIQYF
few,TRBV25-1,-,TRBJ2-6,TGTGCCAGCAGTGAAGAGTGGGCCAACGTCCTGACTTTC,CASSEEWANVLTF
many,TRBV7-9,TRBD1,TRBJ1-2,TGTGCCAGCAGCCTACCGACAGGGGAAAGGAGCTATGGCTACACCTTC,CASSLPTGERSYGYTF
many,TRBV28,-,TRBJ2-7,TGTGCCAGCAGGGGAGGGGGCGCGAGGTACGAGCAGTACTTC,CASRGGGARYEQYF
many,TRBV20-1,-,TRBJ1-1,TGCAGTGCTAGAGTCCCCCCGGTCGCTGAAGCTTTCTTT,CSARVPPVAEAFF
many,TRBV2,-,TRBJ1-5,TGTGCCAGCAGTGAAGCCGGACAGTTTTTTGAGCCCCAGCATTTT,CASSEAGQFFEPQHF
-,TRBV10-3,TRBD1,TRBJ1-1,TGTGCCATCAGTGGTAGACAGGGACTGAACACTGAAGCTTTCTTT,CAISGRQGLNTEAFF
once,TRBV25-1,TRBD1,TRBJ1-1,TGTGCCAGCAGTGTGACAGGGTCGAACACTGAAGCTTTCTTT,CASSVTGSNTEAFF
many,TRBV20-1,-,TRBJ2-7,TGCAGTGCAGACATCGGGGAGAAAGATCTCTACGAGCAGTACTTC,CSADIGEKDLYEQYF
many,TRBV2,TRBD2,TRBJ2-1,TGTGCCAGCAGTGTATCCAGCGGGGGTTACTACAATGAGCAGTTCTTC,CASSVSSGGYYNEQFF
many,TRBV6-1,-,TRBJ2-5,TGTGCCAGCAGTAAGACAGTGGGTGGGGAGACCCAGTACTTC,CASSKTVGGETQYF
-,TRBV15,-,TRBJ2-7,TGTGCCACCAGCAGAGTAGCGGGACAGCGAGTCTACGAGCAGTACTTC,CATSRVAGQRVYEQYF
many,TRBV6-1,-,TRBJ1-1,TGTGCCAGCAGCCCGATTATGAACACTGAAGCTTTCTTT,CASSPIMNTEAFF
-,TRBV29-1,TRBD1,TRBJ1-1,TGCGGCGGGGGACAGAGCAACACTGAAGCTTTCTTT,CGGGQSNTEAFF
-,TRBV12-3/TRBV12-4,TRBD1,TRBJ1-6,TGTGCCAGCAGCGAGATGGGACAGGGCAATTCACCCCTCCACTTT,CASSEMGQGNSPLHF
many,TRBV27,TRBD2,TRBJ2-7,TGTGCCAGCAGGCCGGGCGGGAGCTCCTACGAGCAGTACTTC,CASRPGGSSYEQYF
many,TRBV27,TRBD1,TRBJ2-5,TGTGCCAGCAGTTTTCTAGGACAGGGAGAAGAGACCCAGTACTTC,CASSFLGQGEETQYF
-,TRBV5-1,-,TRBJ2-3,TGCGCCAGCAGCTTGTCGATTGAGTGGGTGCAAAGCACAGATACGCAGTATTTT,CASSLSIEWVQSTDTQYF
-,TRBV10-1,TRBD1,TRBJ1-5,TGCGCCAGCAGTGCCAGGGGGCACAGAAACTTTAGCAATCAGCCCCAGCATTTT,CASSARGHRNFSNQPQHF
once,TRBV2,TRBD2,TRBJ2-5,TGTGCCAGCAGTGGTGGCGGGGGGGCGGAGGAGACCCAGTACTTC,CASSGGGGAEETQYF
few,TRBV2,-,TRBJ2-3,TGTGCCAGCAGTTACAGCACAGATACGCAGTATTTT,CASSYSTDTQYF
-,TRBV10-1,-,TRBJ2-4,TGCGCCAGCAGTGTGTTGAAGGATTTAGCCAAAAACATTCAGTACTTC,CASSVLKDLAKNIQYF
many,TRBV6-4,-,TRBJ1-5,TGTGCCAGCAGTGACTCGATGGTTTCTCGGAACAATCAGCCCCAGCATTTT,CASSDSMVSRNNQPQHF
-,TRBV2,TRBD1,TRBJ1-2,TGTGCCAGCAAGCTGGGACAGGGAGACTATGGCTACACCTTC,CASKLGQGDYGYTF
-,TRBV15,-,TRBJ1-3,TGTGCCACCAGCAGGGGCACAGGGTCTGGAAACACCATATATTTT,CATSRGTGSGNTIYF
-,TRBV27,-,TRBJ2-3,TGTGCCAGCAGTCCTAGCACAGATACGCAGTATTTT,CASSPSTDTQYF
many,TRBV5-1,-,TRBJ2-7,TGCGCCAGCAGCCAGGGTAGGGGTTCCTACGAGCAGTACTTC,CASSQGRGSYEQYF
-,TRBV10-1,TRBD1,TRBJ1-1,TGCGCCAGCAGTGCCAGGGGGCGAGACACTGAAGCTTTCTTT,CASSARGRDTEAFF
once,TRBV10-3,-,TRBJ2-5,TGTGCCATCAGTGAGCGGGGGCGAGAGACCCAGTACTTC,CAISERGRETQYF